A single sample gave rise to the 24 T cell receptor beta chains below, sequenced in a study of blood T cell repertoires in COVID-19. Libraries were prepared by immunoSEQ multiplex PCR; TCRdb keeps only in-frame clonotypes and omits some of them. The repertoire consists of about 370,000 clones, with 91% occurring once and the leading ten covering around 0.86%. The sequencing input was PBMCs or T cells enriched from blood (not recorded which). The receptors here all came from a woman aged 40 to 50 who had been exposed to COVID-19.

This clone was found a few times. The chain recombines TRBV6-2 or TRBV6-3 with TRBJ1-5; 7 bases are shared with TRBD1. CDR3 length: 16 residues. J was trimmed by 6 bases and V by 2 bases; bases with no gene match: 10. Germline CDR1 reads MNHEY; CDR2 reads SVGEGT. The CDR3 region has the DNA TGTGCCAGCAGTTACAGTTCGTACAGGGGAGGTCAGCCCCAGCATTTT. It encodes CASSYSSYRGGQPQHF.

V gene TRBV12-3 or TRBV12-4 combines with J gene TRBJ1-1; D perhaps matches TRBD1 (6 bases). Trimming took off 5 bases at V and 7 bases at J, with 14 bases between the two ends. This CDR3 has 13 residues. For the CDR3, the DNA is TGTGCCAGCAGTGCTTGGGGGCAGGGTGAAGCTTTCTTT. It yields the protein CASSAWGQGEAFF.

This clone appeared a few times. This rearrangement joins TRBV7-2 to TRBJ1-2; TRBD1 agrees at 7 bases. Looked up from germline, CDR1 is SGHTA and CDR2 is FQGNSA. V gave up 1 base and J gave up 6 bases; unmatched junction bases: 5. This CDR3 has 14 residues. The CDR3 region is CASSLEGARHGYTF. The DNA of the CDR3 is TGTGCCAGCAGCTTAGAGGGGGCGCGGCATGGCTACACCTTC.

The rearrangement joins TRBV5-1 to TRBJ1-1; TRBD1 aligns across 7 bases. Germline-derived CDR1 and CDR2 are SGHRS and YFSETQ. V shed 3 bases and J 0 bases; nucleotides not matched to a gene: 5. The CDR3 is made up of 15 amino acids. The CDR3 nucleotides read TGCGCCAGCAGCTCGTGGGACAGCTTGAACACTGAAGCTTTCTTT. Translation gives CASSSWDSLNTEAFF.

V is TRBV24-1 and J is TRBJ2-3; 8 bases align to TRBD2. Germline CDR1 reads KGHDR; CDR2 reads SFDVKD. This CDR3 contains 16 residues. The ends lost 2 bases at V and 5 bases at J; junction bases unmatched: 8. The CDR3 coding sequence is TGTGCCACCAGTGATTCCCGGCGGGGGGAAAAAGATACGCAGTATTTT. Translating it yields CATSDSRRGEKDTQYF.

In nucleotides, the CDR3 is TGTGCCAGCCGCGACAGGGGGGGACCCTACAATGAGCAGTTCTTC. As protein: CASRDRGGPYNEQFF. V usage is TRBV19 and J usage is TRBJ2-1, with 9 nucleotides matching TRBD1. The CDR3 runs to 15 residues. V gave up 9 bases and J gave up 2 bases; unmatched junction bases: 8. The V gene's germline CDR1 is LNHDA and CDR2 SQIVND (reference sequence).

This sequence joins TRBV19 and TRBJ1-1, with 7 bases matching TRBD1. Germline values: CDR1 LNHDA, CDR2 SQIVND (reference sequence). The V segment lost 2 bases and the J segment 0 bases; nucleotides outside the gene matches: 6. This CDR3 contains 16 residues. The CDR3 is CASSISSGQLNTEAFF. DNA for the CDR3: TGTGCCAGTAGTATATCCTCGGGACAGCTGAACACTGAAGCTTTCTTT.

The rearrangement uses TRBV30 and TRBJ2-4, with D possibly TRBD1 on 5 matching bases. CDR3 length: 15 residues. Germline V lookup: CDR1 GTSNPN, CDR2 SVGIG (reference sequence). Between the trimmed V and J ends, which lost 2 bases and 0 bases, there was a span of 11 bases. CDR3 nucleotide sequence: TGTGCCTGGAGTATTGGACATCTAGCCAAAAACATTCAGTACTTC. Translated: CAWSIGHLAKNIQYF.

The genes are TRBV10-1 and TRBJ2-7; 9 nucleotides align to TRBD1. This CDR3 has 14 amino acids. Germline V gene sequence: CDR1 WNHNN, CDR2 SYGVQD (reference sequence). Losses at the gene ends were 4 bases for V and 5 bases for J; bases not matched to a gene: 6. The DNA for the CDR3 is TGCGCCAGCAGTGTCCGGGACAGGGCCAACGAGCAGTACTTC. Encoded protein: CASSVRDRANEQYF.

The gene calls are TRBV6-5 and TRBJ1-5; D unresolved. The germline V and J ends were trimmed by 4 bases and 1 base, with 11 bases remaining between them. From germline, CDR1 is MNHEY and CDR2 SVGAGI. The CDR3 contains 15 residues. CDR3 in DNA: TGTGCCAGCAGTTTGGAGGGCGGGAGCAATCAGCCCCAGCATTTT. Its translation: CASSLEGGSNQPQHF.

This clone was counted only a few times. This sequence joins TRBV7-9 and TRBJ1-1, with TRBD1 as a possible D gene (6 bases). V was cut by 8 bases and J by 1 base, with 17 bases left in between. This CDR3 region has 15 residues. CDR1 is SEHNR, CDR2 FQNEAQ, per germline (reference sequence). The CDR3 DNA reads TGTGCCAGCTCAAGAGGGGGGGCGCCGAACACTGAAGCTTTCTTT. Its protein product is CASSRGGAPNTEAFF.

The V and J genes are TRBV6-2 or TRBV6-3 and TRBJ1-3; 10 bases are shared with TRBD1. This CDR3 has 17 residues. From germline, CDR1 is MNHEY and CDR2 SVGEGT. V was clipped by 0 bases and J by 7 bases; unmatched bases: 9. The CDR3 spells CASSYSPGQGMSNTIYF. Here the CDR3 DNA reads TGTGCCAGCAGTTACTCACCGGGACAGGGGATGAGTAACACCATATATTTT.

The V call is TRBV27, the J call TRBJ1-1; tentative D call: TRBD1 (6 bases). Germline values: CDR1 MNHEY, CDR2 SMNVEV (reference sequence). V was trimmed by 3 bases and J by 4 bases, leaving 12 bases between them. This CDR3 contains 14 residues. The CDR3 spells CASSFTGSGTEAFF. CDR3 nucleotide sequence: TGTGCCAGCAGTTTTACAGGGAGTGGCACTGAAGCTTTCTTT.

This clone occurred once. The rearrangement links TRBV7-9 to TRBJ1-3; D ambiguous. CDR1 and CDR2 (germline): SEHNR, FQNEAQ (reference sequence). CDR3 length: 14 amino acids. The V gene lost 3 bases and the J gene lost 6 bases, with 12 bases spanning the gap. This CDR3 reads CASSLLVAANTIYF. CDR3 coding DNA: TGTGCCAGCAGCTTGCTTGTAGCTGCAAACACCATATATTTT.

The V gene is TRBV9, the J gene TRBJ2-3; TRBD2 matches at 7 bases. CDR3 length: 14 amino acids. The V and J ends lost 3 bases and 2 bases, in that order; junction bases with no gene match: 3. Germline CDR1 and CDR2: SGDLS and YYNGEE. The DNA of the CDR3 is TGTGCCAGCAGCGAGGGACTACACACAGATACGCAGTATTTT. It codes for CASSEGLHTDTQYF.

The V and J genes are TRBV6-5 and TRBJ1-2; 9 nucleotides match TRBD1. There are 13 residues in the CDR3. Trimming cost V 6 bases and J 8 bases; bases outside gene matches: 7. Germline lookup yields CDR1 MNHEY and CDR2 SVGAGI. CDR3 in DNA: TGTGCCAGCAGACCCGGGACAGGGACGGGCTACACCTTC. Translation: CASRPGTGTGYTF.

The V gene is TRBV18, the J gene TRBJ1-6, with D hard to call. In germline, CDR1 is KGHSH, CDR2 LQKENI. Trimming removed 3 bases from V and 7 bases from J, with 7 bases in between. The CDR3 contains 13 residues. The CDR3 coding sequence is TGTGCCAGCTCACCCAGTATGAATTCACCCCTCCACTTT. Residues: CASSPSMNSPLHF.

The chain carries TRBV7-8 and TRBJ1-2; 7 positions match TRBD1. The germline V gene encodes CDR1 SGHVS and CDR2 FQNEAQ. Trimming took 5 bases from V and 11 from J; bases not matched to a gene: 11. The length of the CDR3 is 13 residues. The CDR3 here is CASSPQGGLGYTF. For the CDR3, the DNA is TGTGCCAGCAGCCCACAAGGGGGCCTTGGTTACACCTTC.

The chain joins TRBV5-1 to TRBJ1-2; D is unclear. The germline V gene encodes CDR1 SGHRS and CDR2 YFSETQ. Trimming removed 2 bases from V and 2 bases from J, with 7 bases in between. The CDR3 sequence is 13 residues long. For the CDR3, the DNA is TGCGCCAGCAGCTTTTCGGGGAACTATGGCTACACCTTC. This encodes CASSFSGNYGYTF.

This chain's CDR3 is CASSVTGIFGYTF. The CDR3, as DNA: TGTGCCAGCAGCGTCACAGGGATCTTTGGCTACACCTTC. J is TRBJ1-2 and V is TRBV7-2, with TRBD1 as a possible D gene (6 bases). The germline V gene has CDR1 SGHTA and CDR2 FQGNSA. V lost 5 bases, J lost 7 bases, and 14 bases lay in between. CDR3 length: 13 amino acids.

V is TRBV27 and J is TRBJ1-2; TRBD1 agrees at 7 bases. Germline V gives CDR1 MNHEY, CDR2 SMNVEV (reference sequence). The CDR3 extends over 12 amino acids. J gave up 8 bases and V 11 bases, and 11 bases lay outside the gene matches. The CDR3 region has the DNA TGTGCCCAAAAGGGGGCGGTTGGGGGCTACACCTTC. This gives the protein CAQKGAVGGYTF.

The chain employs TRBV18 and TRBJ1-6, with 9 bases lining up with TRBD1. Trimming cost V 2 bases and J 13 bases; bases outside gene matches: 9. This CDR3 contains 15 residues. In germline, CDR1 is KGHSH, CDR2 LQKENI. The CDR3 DNA follows: TGTGCCAGCTCACCAGACGGGACAGGGTCTTACCCCCTCCACTTT. It codes for CASSPDGTGSYPLHF.

J is TRBJ1-6 and V is TRBV6-5, with TRBD1 matching 9 bases. The CDR3 loop spans 14 amino acids. CDR1 and CDR2 from the germline V gene are MNHEY and SVGAGI. Trimming removed 6 bases from V and 9 bases from J; junction bases left unmatched: 6. CDR3 sequence: CASRAGQGRSPLHF. The CDR3 region has the DNA TGTGCCAGCAGAGCGGGACAGGGTCGTTCACCCCTCCACTTT.

The CDR3 here is CASGLLNSYEQYF. The CDR3, as DNA: TGCGCCAGCGGACTTCTCAACTCCTACGAGCAGTACTTC. The V call is TRBV10-2, the J call TRBJ2-7, with D perhaps TRBD2 (5 bases). V lost 8 bases and J 0 bases, leaving 11 bases between the germline ends. CDR1 WSHSY and CDR2 SAAADI come from the germline V gene. The length of the CDR3 is 13 residues.